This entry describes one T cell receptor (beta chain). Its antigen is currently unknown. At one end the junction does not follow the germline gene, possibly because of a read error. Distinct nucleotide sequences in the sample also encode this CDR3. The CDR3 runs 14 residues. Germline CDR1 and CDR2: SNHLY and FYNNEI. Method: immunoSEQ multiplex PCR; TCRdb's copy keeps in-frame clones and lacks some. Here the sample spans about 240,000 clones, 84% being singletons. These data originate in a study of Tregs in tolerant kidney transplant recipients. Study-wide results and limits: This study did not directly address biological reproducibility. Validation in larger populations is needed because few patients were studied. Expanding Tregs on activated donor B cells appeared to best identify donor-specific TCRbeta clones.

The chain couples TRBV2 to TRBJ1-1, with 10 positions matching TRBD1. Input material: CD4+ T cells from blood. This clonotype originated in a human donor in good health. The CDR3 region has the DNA TGTGCCAGCAGTGGGACAGGGGGTCACACTGAGGCTTTCTTT. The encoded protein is CASSGTGGHTEAFF.